The 18 T cell receptor beta chains given below trace back to one sample, sequenced in a study of blood T cells in healthy people across ages (dated by TCRdb to 2013 to 2016). Library preparation used 5' RACE. These reads were obtained on an Illumina HiSeq 2500. A second about 7 to 12 cycle PCR used a sample-barcoded 5' primer and a J-beta primer mix. TCRdb reprocessed the public reads (quality trimming at Q25 with fastp, clone calling with MiXCR) and kept in-frame beta chains. Merged by CDR3 protein, the rows form single entries marked with the most common genes and DNA. This sample has roughly 930,000 distinct CDR3 sequences in its table, and around 48% of those were observed once. In total, the top ten clones hold under 15% of the sample. Sequencing was performed on blood. The receptors originated from a man aged 25-45 years in good health.

The rearrangement links TRBV20-1 to TRBJ2-1; 7 bases match TRBD2. Germline V gives CDR1 DFQATT, CDR2 SNEGSKA (reference sequence). This CDR3 contains 14 residues. The ends lost 1 base at V and 7 bases at J; junction bases unmatched: 7. Written as DNA, the CDR3 is TGCAGTGCTAGAGTCGCTAGCGGACTTAATGAGCAGTTCTTC. Its protein product is CSARVASGLNEQFF.

V and J are TRBV7-2 and TRBJ1-5; 7 positions agree with TRBD1. Looked up from germline, CDR1 is SGHTA and CDR2 is FQGNSA. The CDR3 has 16 residues. V lost 3 bases to trimming and J lost 2 bases; unmatched junction nucleotides: 7. CDR3 sequence: CASSLGTVLGNQPQHF. Written as DNA, the CDR3 is TGTGCCAGCAGCTTGGGGACAGTTTTGGGCAATCAGCCCCAGCATTTT.

The chain couples TRBV19 to TRBJ1-2; D gene ambiguous. Trimming took off 6 bases at V and 0 bases at J, with 11 bases between the two ends. Per germline, CDR1 LNHDA and CDR2 SQIVND (reference sequence). This CDR3 spans 14 amino acids. CDR3 region: CASSSRSANYGYTF. The CDR3 nucleotides are TGTGCCAGTAGCTCCCGAAGCGCTAACTATGGCTACACCTTC.

The V gene is TRBV20-1, the J gene TRBJ2-7; TRBD2 agrees at 9 bases. The germline gives CDR1 DFQATT, CDR2 SNEGSKA (reference sequence). CDR3 size: 15 residues. V shed 1 base, J shed 5 bases, and the junction held 9 bases outside the gene matches. The CDR3 coding sequence is TGCAGTGCTAGAGGGGGGCTAGCGGGAAAAAACGAGCAGTACTTC. This encodes CSARGGLAGKNEQYF.

The chain uses TRBV6-1 and TRBJ2-1; maybe TRBD1 (6 bases). V was clipped by 0 bases and J by 6 bases, with 15 bases between them. Germline-derived CDR1 and CDR2 are MNHNS and SASEGT. This CDR3 region has 16 residues. CDR3 sequence reads: CASSEAEAGVANEQFF. For the CDR3, the DNA is TGTGCCAGCAGTGAAGCCGAGGCAGGGGTGGCCAATGAGCAGTTCTTC.

The rearrangement joins TRBV5-1 to TRBJ1-2; 7 bases agree with TRBD1. Germline V gives CDR1 SGHRS, CDR2 YFSETQ. The CDR3 extends over 13 amino acids. The V gene end was trimmed by 4 bases and the J gene end by 10 bases; junction bases not matched to a gene: 10. In nucleotides, the CDR3 is TGCGCCAGCAGCGCCAAAACAGGGGAGGTCTACACCTTC. It encodes CASSAKTGEVYTF.

This clonotype showed up just a few times. The V and J genes are TRBV7-2 and TRBJ2-3; tentatively, D is TRBD1 (7 bases). The CDR3 contains 18 residues. Germline CDR1 reads SGHTA; CDR2 reads FQGNSA. The V end lost 2 bases, the J end lost 0 bases, and 18 bases lay between the germline ends. DNA for the CDR3: TGTGCCAGCAGCTTATCGCCAGGGGGGCGCCTTAGCACAGATACGCAGTATTTT. It translates to CASSLSPGGRLSTDTQYF.

This clonotype was picked up one time. The chain recombines TRBV29-1 with TRBJ2-5; either TRBD1 or TRBD2 may supply D (5 bases each). The CDR3 runs to 14 residues. The V gene lost 5 bases and the J gene lost 5 bases, with 18 bases spanning the gap. CDR1 is SQVTM, CDR2 ANQGSEA, per germline. The CDR3 is CSVTSARDPETQYF. DNA for the CDR3: TGCAGCGTTACGTCCGCCAGGGACCCGGAGACCCAGTACTTC.

The CDR3 here is CASSYSRSDTQYF. DNA of the CDR3: TGTGCCAGCAGTTACTCGAGGTCAGATACGCAGTATTTT. J is TRBJ2-3 and V is TRBV6-5, with no clear D. The CDR3 loop spans 13 amino acids. V gave up 0 bases and J gave up 4 bases, with 5 bases separating them. Germline CDR1 MNHEY, CDR2 SVGAGI.

The chain joins TRBV20-1 to TRBJ1-1; D is perhaps TRBD1 (6 bases). The CDR3 has 12 residues. V was cut by 4 bases and J by 10 bases, with 16 bases left in between. CDR1 and CDR2 (germline): DFQATT, SNEGSKA (reference sequence). In DNA, the CDR3 is TGCAGTGCTACCCCCGGGGGCGGTGGAGCTTTCTTT. It codes for CSATPGGGGAFF.

The chain uses TRBV6-6 and TRBJ2-7; 9 nucleotides match TRBD1. V gave up 6 bases and J gave up 0 bases; unmatched junction bases: 6. Germline assignment: CDR1 MNHNY and CDR2 SVGAGI (reference sequence). The CDR3 sequence is 15 residues long. CDR3: CASRVGQGSSYEQYF. CDR3 DNA sequence: TGTGCCAGCAGGGTAGGACAGGGGTCCTCCTACGAGCAGTACTTC.

In its sample, this clonotype was seen a few times. The chain uses TRBV6-5 and TRBJ2-5; 7 nucleotides align to TRBD2. Germline V gene lookup returns CDR1 MNHEY and CDR2 SVGAGI. The junction had 7 bases not matched to a gene; V was cut back by 8 bases and J by 1 base. The CDR3 consists of 14 residues. This CDR3 reads CASCFRTSQETQYF. CDR3 bases: TGTGCCAGCTGCTTTCGGACTAGCCAAGAGACCCAGTACTTC.

This chain connects TRBV5-5 to TRBJ2-4, with TRBD2 matching 11 bases. The last part of the DNA fits TRBJ2-7 better; the J call may be wrong. The CDR3 consists of 14 residues. Germline-derived CDR1 and CDR2 are SGHKS and YYEKEE (reference sequence). CDR3 nucleotides: TGTGCCAGCAGCTCCGGGACTAGCGGAAGCGAGCAGTACTTC. Protein: CASSSGTSGSEQYF.

The chain joins TRBV20-1 to TRBJ2-7; 8 bases are shared with TRBD1. Losses at the gene ends were 7 bases for V and 2 bases for J; bases not matched to a gene: 1. CDR3 length equals 11 residues. Germline V gene data show CDR1 as DFQATT and CDR2 as SNEGSKA (reference sequence). In DNA, the CDR3 is TGCAGTGTGGACAGGGCCTACGAGCAGTACTTC. This encodes CSVDRAYEQYF.

The chain employs TRBV5-1 and TRBJ2-3; D gene unclear. Trimming took off 4 bases at V and 4 bases at J, with 10 bases between the two ends. CDR1 is SGHRS, CDR2 YFSETQ, per germline. The CDR3 is 13 residues long. The CDR3 region is CASSIRTSDTQYF. DNA for the CDR3: TGCGCCAGCAGCATTCGAACCTCAGATACGCAGTATTTT.

This chain links TRBV28 with TRBJ2-7; no reliable D call. The CDR3 spans 13 residues. Germline-derived CDR1 and CDR2 are MDHEN and SYDVKM. Between the trimmed V and J ends, which lost 6 bases and 0 bases, there was a span of 9 bases. This chain's CDR3 is CASRGRDSYEQYF. The CDR3 DNA reads TGTGCCAGCAGAGGAAGGGACTCCTACGAGCAGTACTTC.

This sequence joins TRBV5-1 and TRBJ1-2, with 9 bases aligning to TRBD1. There are 14 residues in the CDR3. The V and J ends lost 3 bases and 6 bases, in that order; junction bases with no gene match: 6. Germline values: CDR1 SGHRS, CDR2 YFSETQ. The chain's CDR3 is CASSSEGDRDGYTF. In DNA, the CDR3 is TGCGCCAGCAGCTCCGAGGGGGACAGGGATGGCTACACCTTC.

This chain connects TRBV3-1 to TRBJ2-7; D is ambiguous. The germline V gene encodes CDR1 LGHDT and CDR2 YNNKEL (reference sequence). This CDR3 region has 15 residues. V lost 0 bases, J lost 5 bases, and 14 bases lay in between. CDR3 nucleotides: TGTGCCAGCAGCCAAGATGCCATCTCCGGTAACGAGCAGTACTTC. This gives the protein CASSQDAISGNEQYF.